Following are 10 T cell receptor beta chains from one sample sequenced in a study of blood T cell repertoires in COVID-19 (dated by TCRdb to between 2020 and 2021). The protocol used for the library was the immunoSEQ multiplex PCR assay. In its TCRdb copy, this immuneACCESS table keeps in-frame sequences only and misses some clones. Where compared with another copy, unresolved V genes explain less than half of these, and the others have no known cause. The sample data list about 120,000 clones, and 60% to 85% of these were observed just once. The ten largest clones represent 2.3% of the sample. The sequenced material came from peripheral blood. These receptor sequences come from a man between 65 and 80 years old with acute or convalescent COVID-19.

V and J are TRBV9 and TRBJ1-5; weak D call: TRBD1 (6 bases). Germline V CDR1 and CDR2: SGDLS, YYNGEE. This CDR3 comprises 15 residues. V was pared by 4 bases and J by 2 bases, with 13 bases between. In DNA form, the CDR3 reads TGTGCCAGCAGCACGCCAGGGGTGGGCAATCAGCCCCAGCATTTT. Its protein product is CASSTPGVGNQPQHF. The full variable domain, in which reference TRBV9 and TRBJ1-5 provide the parts outside the CDR3, is DSGVTQTPKHLITATGQRVTLRCSPRSGDLSVYWYQQSLDQGLQFLIQYYNGEERAKGNILERFSAQQFPDLHSELNLSSLELGDSALYFCASSTPGVGNQPQHFGDGTRLSIL.

V and J are TRBV9 and TRBJ2-3; a weak D match, TRBD2 (6 bases). Germline CDR1 reads SGDLS; CDR2 reads YYNGEE. V dropped 0 bases and J dropped 4 bases, with 15 bases sitting between them. The CDR3 runs 16 residues. The CDR3 here is CASSVDGGSEADTQYF. CDR3 bases: TGTGCCAGCAGCGTAGACGGAGGGTCGGAGGCAGATACGCAGTATTTT.

CDR3 bases: TGTGCCAGCTCACCAACGGCAGGGGGTGACTATGGCTACACCTTC. Residues: CASSPTAGGDYGYTF. The chain joins TRBV18 to TRBJ1-2; 7 nucleotides agree with TRBD1. The CDR3 spans 15 residues. Trimming at V came to 2 bases and at J to 3 bases, leaving 6 bases not matched to a gene. The germline gives CDR1 KGHSH, CDR2 LQKENI. The variable domain in full, completed from reference TRBV18 and TRBJ1-2, reads NAGVMQNPRHLVRRRGQEARLRCSPMKGHSHVYWYRQLPEEGLKFMVYLQKENIIDESGMPKERFSAEFPKEGPSILRIQQVVRGDSAAYFCASSPTAGGDYGYTFGSGTRLTVV.

This chain joins TRBV4-1 and TRBJ1-2; unclear D gene. The CDR3 covers 13 residues. Germline assignment: CDR1 MGHRA and CDR2 YSYEKL. V dropped 0 bases and J dropped 6 bases, with 8 bases sitting between them. CDR3 region: CASSQEHGNGYTF. For the CDR3, the DNA is TGCGCCAGCAGCCAAGAACACGGGAATGGCTACACCTTC.

The rearrangement links TRBV3-1 (or the pseudogene TRBV3-2) to TRBJ2-7; 9 bases fit TRBD1. Germline CDR1 is LGHDT and CDR2 is YNNKEL (reference sequence). V gave up 3 bases and J gave up 6 bases; unmatched junction bases: 6. This CDR3 is 14 amino acids long. CDR3 bases: TGTGCCAGCAGCCACTCCGGGACAGGGATCGAGCAGTACTTC. Encoded protein: CASSHSGTGIEQYF.

The V and J genes are TRBV3-1 (or the pseudogene TRBV3-2) and TRBJ1-6; D is ambiguous. The CDR3 is made up of 13 amino acids. CDR1 is LGHDT, CDR2 YNNKEL, per germline (reference sequence). The V and J ends lost 5 bases and 14 bases respectively, with 16 bases between them. CDR3 bases: TGTGCCAGCAGCTTTCACAGCCGTGGATCCCTCCACTTT. Its protein product is CASSFHSRGSLHF.

A few counts support this clone. This chain uses TRBV5-6 with TRBJ2-7; tentative D call: TRBD2 (5 bases). Germline-derived CDR1 and CDR2 are SGHDT and YYEEEE. V lost 4 bases, J lost 5 bases, and 13 bases lay in between. The CDR3 is 13 amino acids. The CDR3 nucleotides read TGTGCCAGCAGCGTGGCGGGTGTGAACGAGCAGTACTTC. Encoded protein: CASSVAGVNEQYF.

This clone appeared a single time. The chain joins TRBV5-1 to TRBJ1-5, with 11 positions matching TRBD1. Per germline, CDR1 SGHRS and CDR2 YFSETQ. The CDR3 spans 16 residues. V was pared by 3 bases and J by 3 bases, with 5 bases of the junction left unmatched. The CDR3 DNA reads TGCGCCAGCAGCTCCGGGACAGGGGGTTTCAATCAGCCCCAGCATTTT. Its protein is CASSSGTGGFNQPQHF.

In nucleotides, the CDR3 is TGTGCCAGCAGCTTAGTCGGGGGTAAGGTCTACGAGCAGTACTTC. It translates to CASSLVGGKVYEQYF. This rearrangement joins TRBV11-3 to TRBJ2-7, with a tentative D call TRBD2 (6 bases). The CDR3 spans 15 residues. The germline V gene has CDR1 SGHNT and CDR2 YENEEA. V dropped 1 base and J dropped 3 bases, with 13 bases sitting between them.

This sequence joins TRBV18 and TRBJ2-3; 11 bases are a match to TRBD2. J was trimmed by 0 bases and V by 4 bases; bases with no gene match: 9. The CDR3 is made up of 18 amino acids. Germline loops: CDR1 KGHSH, CDR2 LQKENI. CDR3 region: CASSLRDSGGASTDTQYF. The DNA for the CDR3 is TGTGCCAGCTCACTACGAGATAGCGGGGGGGCTAGCACAGATACGCAGTATTTT.